These T cell receptor beta chains were read from a single sample in a study of blood T cell repertoires in COVID-19. Some clones are missing from TCRdb's copy, which holds only in-frame ones; the method was immunoSEQ multiplex PCR. The sample includes under 250,000 clones, 84% of them seen just once. The sample was peripheral blood. The receptors originated from a man in his forties or fifties with active or convalescent COVID-19. The conserved cysteine and the conserved F or W are not part of the CDR3 here. Clone size is shown for a subset of rows, as once, few, many or a class of expanded clone.

>TRBV28|TRBJ1-2|.
ASSLYGPGSFYGYT
>TRBV28|TRBJ2-3|once
ASSSQGTDTQY
>TRBV5-1|TRBJ2-3|.
ASSLGGVVDTQY
>TRBV5-1|TRBJ2-2|.
ASSLTGNTGELF
>TRBV18|TRBJ2-1|once
ASSPTTGDNEQF
>TRBV11-2|TRBJ2-1|.
ASSLVGSGYSSYNEQF
>TRBV7-2|TRBJ2-4|.
ASSPGQGAKNIQY
>TRBV5-1|TRBJ1-5|.
ASSSEPGGTQPQH
>TRBV3-1/TRBV3-2|TRBJ1-6|.
ASSPTGGAYNSPLH
>TRBV18|TRBJ1-5|.
ASSRGSDQPQH
>TRBV19|TRBJ1-5|.
ASSIRTGGYQPQH
>TRBV30|TRBJ1-1|once
AWTVGEGTEAF
>TRBV12-3/TRBV12-4|TRBJ2-3|.
ASGTWETDTQY
>TRBV7-2|TRBJ2-1|.
ASSLPLGGGAFYNEQF
>TRBV10-3|TRBJ1-5|.
AISEGGGQPQH
>TRBV10-3|TRBJ2-7|medium-sized
AISGLAGPTYEQY
>TRBV7-9|TRBJ2-5|.
ASSFPAGGGQETQY